The rows below give T cell receptor beta chains drawn from one sample of a study of blood T cell repertoires in COVID-19. Profiled with immunoSEQ multiplex PCR; TCRdb holds only in-frame clones, not every one. This sample has 250,000 to 350,000 clones, with under 90% found just once. The sequencing sample was made of PBMCs or T cells enriched from blood (not recorded which). The receptors were sampled from a woman in her 50s who had been exposed to COVID-19. Each CDR3 is given with its conserved first and last residue. A D gene is named only where the DNA matches it firmly. Part of the rows lack a size; the others show once, few, many or a class for expanded clones.

v_call	clone_size	j_call	d_call	cdr3_aa	cdr3_nt
TRBV28	NA	TRBJ1-6	NA	CASSLGQPYLPLHF	TGTGCCAGCAGTTTAGGGCAGCCCTACCTACCCCTCCACTTT
TRBV2	NA	TRBJ1-5	NA	CASRPGTNSNQPQHF	TGTGCCAGCAGGCCCGGGACAAATAGCAATCAGCCCCAGCATTTT
TRBV30	NA	TRBJ2-2	NA	CAGTGTGELFF	TGTGCCGGAACAGGGACCGGGGAGCTGTTTTTT
TRBV19	NA	TRBJ2-5	NA	CASSTRQAQETQYF	TGTGCCAGTAGTACCAGACAGGCTCAAGAGACCCAGTACTTC
TRBV19	once	TRBJ1-1	TRBD1	CASSQGQKNTEAFF	TGTGCCAGTAGCCAGGGACAGAAGAACACTGAAGCTTTCTTT
TRBV7-9	NA	TRBJ1-2	NA	CASSSPGGYGYTF	TGTGCCAGCAGCTCGCCTGGGGGGTATGGCTACACCTTC
TRBV27	NA	TRBJ1-6	NA	CASSLAATADSPLHF	TGTGCCAGCAGTTTAGCGGCCACCGCGGATTCACCCCTCCACTTT
TRBV5-1	NA	TRBJ2-7	TRBD1	CASSLGTGTHEQYF	TGCGCCAGCAGCTTAGGGACAGGGACTCACGAGCAGTACTTC
TRBV18	NA	TRBJ2-5	TRBD2	CASSPPGLKETQYF	TGTGCCAGCTCTCCACCGGGACTAAAAGAGACCCAGTACTTC
TRBV2	NA	TRBJ2-3	NA	CASSKSPSTDTQYF	TGTGCCAGCAGTAAAAGCCCTAGCACAGATACGCAGTATTTT
TRBV2	NA	TRBJ2-7	NA	CASSREGEQYF	TGTGCCAGCAGCCGAGAGGGCGAGCAGTACTTC
TRBV5-1	NA	TRBJ2-3	TRBD1	CASSLQDSGGESTDTQYF	TGCGCCAGCAGCTTGCAGGACTCAGGGGGAGAGAGCACAGATACGCAGTATTTT
TRBV3-1/TRBV3-2	NA	TRBJ1-3	TRBD1	CASSQRDRGNSGNTIYF	TGTGCCAGCAGCCAACGGGACAGGGGCAACTCTGGAAACACCATATATTTT
TRBV18	NA	TRBJ2-5	TRBD2	CASSPTGLAGAPQYF	TGTGCCAGCTCACCAACGGGACTAGCGGGGGCGCCCCAGTACTTC
TRBV3-1/TRBV3-2	NA	TRBJ1-1	TRBD1	CASTTGGSTEAFF	TGTGCCAGCACCACAGGGGGGAGCACTGAAGCTTTCTTT
TRBV5-8	NA	TRBJ2-5	NA	CASSFDLQGGQETQYF	TGTGCCAGCAGCTTCGACCTTCAGGGCGGCCAAGAGACCCAGTACTTC
TRBV29-1	NA	TRBJ2-7	NA	CSDSNGGKLEVTRQYYEQYF	TGCAGCGACTCAAATGGGGGCAAGCTTGAGGTTACTAGACAATACTACGAGCAGTACTTC
TRBV5-5	NA	TRBJ2-1	NA	CASSLRDGMGINEQFF	TGTGCCAGCAGCCTGCGGGACGGGATGGGGATCAATGAGCAGTTCTTC
TRBV5-1	once	TRBJ2-1	NA	CASRTGGEQFF	TGCGCCAGCAGGACAGGAGGTGAGCAGTTCTTC
TRBV5-1	NA	TRBJ2-3	TRBD2	CASSRTSGSPDTQYF	TGCGCCAGCAGCAGGACTAGCGGGTCCCCAGATACGCAGTATTTT
TRBV6-5	once	TRBJ2-1	NA	CASSPDSNEQFF	TGTGCCAGCAGCCCGGACAGTAATGAGCAGTTCTTC
TRBV5-1	NA	TRBJ1-2	NA	CASSLALGLYGYTF	TGCGCCAGCAGCTTGGCCTTGGGCCTCTATGGCTACACCTTC
TRBV11-2	NA	TRBJ2-2	NA	CASSSYRVAENTGELFF	TGTGCCAGCAGCTCCTACCGGGTAGCGGAGAACACCGGGGAGCTGTTTTTT
TRBV28	few	TRBJ1-6	NA	CASSLSQGYMGNSPLHF	TGTGCCAGCAGTTTATCCCAGGGTTATATGGGTAATTCACCCCTCCACTTT
TRBV24-1	NA	TRBJ1-6	TRBD1	CATSDFRGQPLHF	TGTGCCACCAGTGATTTCAGGGGGCAACCCCTCCACTTT
TRBV10-3	few	TRBJ2-7	NA	CATWLGEQYF	TGTGCCACCTGGCTAGGAGAGCAGTACTTC
TRBV28	NA	TRBJ2-1	TRBD2	CASSPPGLGDNEQFF	TGTGCCAGCAGCCCCCCGGGACTAGGAGACAATGAGCAGTTCTTC
TRBV29-1	NA	TRBJ1-1	TRBD1	CSVRRDSGLGAFF	TGCAGCGTCCGCAGGGACAGCGGCCTAGGGGCTTTCTTT
TRBV28	NA	TRBJ1-3	TRBD1	CASLGQGAGNTIYF	TGTGCCAGCTTGGGACAGGGGGCTGGAAACACCATATATTTT
TRBV19	NA	TRBJ2-2	TRBD1	CASSKDRSNTGELFF	TGTGCCAGTAGTAAGGACAGGTCGAACACCGGGGAGCTGTTTTTT
TRBV27	NA	TRBJ2-7	NA	CASSLAGPRFSYEQYF	TGTGCCAGCAGTTTAGCGGGACCTAGGTTTTCCTACGAGCAGTACTTC
TRBV2	NA	TRBJ1-6	NA	CASSGVSSPLHF	TGTGCCAGCAGTGGTGTTAGTTCACCCCTCCACTTT
TRBV5-1	NA	TRBJ1-4	TRBD1	CASSLDRGEEKLFF	TGCGCCAGCAGCTTGGACAGGGGGGAGGAAAAACTGTTTTTT
TRBV5-1	NA	TRBJ1-1	TRBD1	CASSSRDRTIMNTEAFF	TGCGCCAGCAGCTCCCGGGACAGGACCATTATGAACACTGAAGCTTTCTTT
TRBV7-2	NA	TRBJ2-7	TRBD1	CASSTSGTGSFYEQYF	TGTGCCAGCAGCACCTCCGGGACAGGGTCCTTCTACGAGCAGTACTTC
TRBV5-1	NA	TRBJ2-7	TRBD2	CASSFTTGTSVVNEQYF	TGCGCCAGCAGCTTTACCACCGGGACTAGCGTGGTTAACGAGCAGTACTTC
TRBV28	NA	TRBJ1-2	NA	CASSLGREDYGYTF	TGTGCCAGCAGTTTGGGCAGGGAGGACTATGGCTACACCTTC
TRBV7-2	NA	TRBJ2-3	NA	CVSSLGRDSTDTQYF	TGTGTCAGCAGCTTAGGACGGGATAGCACAGATACGCAGTATTTT